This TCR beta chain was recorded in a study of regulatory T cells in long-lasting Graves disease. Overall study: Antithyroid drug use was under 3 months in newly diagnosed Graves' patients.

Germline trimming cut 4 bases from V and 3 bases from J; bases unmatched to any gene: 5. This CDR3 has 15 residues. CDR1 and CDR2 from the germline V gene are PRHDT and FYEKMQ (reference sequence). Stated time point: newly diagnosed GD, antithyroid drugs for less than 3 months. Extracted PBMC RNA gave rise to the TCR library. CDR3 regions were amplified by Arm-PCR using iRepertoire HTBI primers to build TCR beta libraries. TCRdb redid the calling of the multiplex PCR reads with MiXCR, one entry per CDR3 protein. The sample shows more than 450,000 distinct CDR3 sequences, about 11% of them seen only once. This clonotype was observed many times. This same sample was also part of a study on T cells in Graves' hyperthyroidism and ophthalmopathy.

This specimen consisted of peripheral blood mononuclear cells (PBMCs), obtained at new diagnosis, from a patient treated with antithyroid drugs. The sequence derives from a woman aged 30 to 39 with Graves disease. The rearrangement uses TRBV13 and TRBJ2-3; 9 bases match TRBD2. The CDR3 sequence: CASSSPTSGTDTQYF. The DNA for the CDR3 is TGTGCCAGCAGCTCCCCGACTAGCGGAACAGATACGCAGTATTTT. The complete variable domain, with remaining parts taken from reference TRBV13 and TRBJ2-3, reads AAGVIQSPRHLIKEKRETATLKCYPIPRHDTVYWYQQGPGQDPQFLISFYEKMQSDKGSIPDRFSAQQFSDYHSELNMSSLELGDSALYFCASSSPTSGTDTQYFGPGTRLTVL.